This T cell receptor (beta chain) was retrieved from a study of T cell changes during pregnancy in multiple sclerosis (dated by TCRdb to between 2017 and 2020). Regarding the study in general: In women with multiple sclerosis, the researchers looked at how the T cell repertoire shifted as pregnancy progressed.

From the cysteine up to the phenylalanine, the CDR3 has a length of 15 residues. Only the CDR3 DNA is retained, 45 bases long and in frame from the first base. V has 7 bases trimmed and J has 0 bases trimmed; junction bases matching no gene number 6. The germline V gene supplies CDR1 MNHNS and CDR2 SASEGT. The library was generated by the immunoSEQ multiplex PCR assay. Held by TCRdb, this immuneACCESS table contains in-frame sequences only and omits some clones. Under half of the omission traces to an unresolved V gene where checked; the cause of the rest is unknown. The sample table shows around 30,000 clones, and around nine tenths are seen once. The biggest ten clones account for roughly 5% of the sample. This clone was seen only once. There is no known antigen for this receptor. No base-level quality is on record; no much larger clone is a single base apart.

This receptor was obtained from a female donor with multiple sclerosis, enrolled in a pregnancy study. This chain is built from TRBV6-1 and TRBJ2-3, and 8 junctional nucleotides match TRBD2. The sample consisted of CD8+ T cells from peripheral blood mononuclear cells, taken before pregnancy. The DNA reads TGTGCCAGCAATGAGCGGGGGCATAGCACAGATACGCAGTATTTT. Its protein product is CASNERGHSTDTQYF.